The T cell receptor (beta chain) under discussion was sequenced for a study of lymphopenia after photon versus proton radiotherapy. The repertoire was sequenced with immunoSEQ multiplex PCR; TCRdb's copy has only in-frame clones and lacks some. The data contain 60,000 to 75,000 clones, approximately 86% of them singletons. This clone showed up just once. What it binds is not known. CDR3 size: 15 residues. With V trimmed by 1 base and J by 3 bases, 6 bases remained unmatched. Per the germline V gene, CDR1 is MGHRA and CDR2 is YSYEKL. Notes on the study in general: Under photons, naive T cells and diversity fell while effector/memory populations rose. In patients who died, overall survival fell as post-nadir TCR diversity dropped more. Post-nadir diversity loss with photons came from oligoclonal expansion, particularly CD8+ Temra cells.

The chain combines TRBV4-1 with TRBJ2-7, with TRBD2 matching 7 bases. Source: peripheral blood, taken from a patient treated with photon-based radiotherapy. This clonotype originated in a man aged 40-55 years with gastric cancer. CDR3 bases: TGCGCCAGCAGCCAAGGTTTGGCGGGGGACTACGAGCAGTACTTC. This sequence encodes CASSQGLAGDYEQYF.